Listed below are T cell receptor beta chains from one sample, sequenced in a study of T cells in Graves' hyperthyroidism and ophthalmopathy. Each CDR3 protein gets one entry after TCRdb re-called the multiplex PCR reads with MiXCR. The data contain almost 600,000 distinct CDR3 sequences, around 13% of them singletons. Sequencing input: blood. These receptors came from a woman aged 25 to 39 with Graves' hyperthyroidism that later progressed to Graves' ophthalmopathy. The CDR3 runs from the conserved cysteine through the conserved F or W. Each record gives: D gene, clone size, V gene, J gene, CDR3 protein, CDR3 DNA. The D gene is left open where the match is weak. A row's size may be missing; if present it is once, few, many or a size class.

NA	many	TRBV2	TRBJ1-1	CASSEGQRVDTEAFF	TGTGCCAGCAGTGAAGGTCAGAGGGTGGACACTGAAGCTTTCTTT
NA	many	TRBV20-1	TRBJ2-7	CSARDVGVTQYF	TGCAGTGCTAGAGATGTAGGGGTTACGCAGTACTTC
NA	many	TRBV12-3/TRBV12-4	TRBJ2-1	CASRSGRSAVKYNEQFF	TGTGCCAGCAGATCCGGACGAAGTGCTGTTAAATACAATGAGCAGTTCTTC
NA	many	TRBV2	TRBJ2-2	CASTLQGRTGELFF	TGTGCCAGCACGTTACAGGGGAGGACCGGGGAGCTGTTTTTT
TRBD2	many	TRBV24-1	TRBJ2-2	CATGPGRGRGDAGELFF	TGTGCCACGGGTCCGGGACGCGGGAGAGGGGACGCCGGGGAGCTGTTTTTT
NA	many	TRBV2	TRBJ2-5	CAKWASAGQETQYF	TGTGCCAAATGGGCCTCGGCGGGGCAAGAGACCCAGTACTTC
TRBD2	NA	TRBV13	TRBJ2-1	CASSSGLAGLVNEQFF	TGTGCCAGCAGCTCGGGACTAGCGGGATTGGTGAATGAGCAGTTCTTC
TRBD1	NA	TRBV10-3	TRBJ2-2	CAISEYDRVNTGELFF	TGTGCCATCAGTGAGTACGACAGGGTGAACACCGGGGAGCTGTTTTTT
NA	NA	TRBV20-1	TRBJ2-3	CSARLRQALSLTDTQYF	TGCAGTGCCCGGCTTCGACAGGCTCTTTCCCTCACAGATACGCAGTATTTT
NA	few	TRBV6-2/TRBV6-3	TRBJ2-3	CASSYSTGITDTQYF	TGTGCCAGCAGTTACTCAACGGGGATCACAGATACGCAGTATTTT
NA	many	TRBV11-1	TRBJ2-1	CASSLDEGPKSSYNEQFF	TGTGCCAGCAGCTTAGATGAGGGACCCAAGAGCTCCTACAATGAGCAGTTCTTC
TRBD2	few	TRBV6-1	TRBJ2-5	CASSRIAGETQYF	TGTGCCAGCAGCCGAATAGCGGGAGAGACCCAGTACTTC
TRBD1	NA	TRBV10-3	TRBJ2-7	CAISGDRPYEQYF	TGTGCCATCAGTGGGGACAGGCCCTACGAGCAGTACTTC
NA	NA	TRBV4-3	TRBJ1-3	CASSRGPGAGNTIYF	TGCGCCAGCAGCCGTGGCCCGGGGGCTGGAAACACCATATATTTT
NA	many	TRBV19	TRBJ1-5	CATVPPGSPIKPQHF	TGTGCCACCGTCCCCCCAGGGTCCCCAATCAAGCCCCAGCATTTT
NA	many	TRBV28	TRBJ2-7	CASSSPRSDGTYEQYF	TGTGCCAGCAGTTCCCCTCGATCTGATGGAACCTACGAGCAGTACTTC
TRBD2	NA	TRBV3-1	TRBJ2-5	CAGSQDQLAAHQETQYF	TGTGCCGGCAGCCAAGATCAACTAGCGGCCCACCAAGAGACCCAGTACTTC
NA	many	TRBV9	TRBJ2-6	CASSVAVSGANVLTF	TGTGCCAGCAGCGTAGCAGTCTCTGGGGCCAACGTCCTGACTTTC
TRBD2	many	TRBV7-2	TRBJ2-7	CASSLAVSGRAYEQYF	TGTGCCAGCAGCTTAGCAGTGTCCGGGAGGGCCTACGAGCAGTACTTC
NA	NA	TRBV4-1	TRBJ1-3	CASSQDSSEGYGNTIYF	TGCGCCAGCAGCCAAGATTCGTCGGAGGGGTACGGAAACACCATATATTTT
NA	many	TRBV5-1	TRBJ2-2	CASSPEGGNTGELFF	TGCGCCAGCAGCCCTGAGGGGGGGAACACCGGGGAGCTGTTTTTT
NA	many	TRBV5-4	TRBJ2-7	CASSLKEGIYEQYF	TGTGCCAGCAGCTTGAAGGAGGGGATTTACGAGCAGTACTTC
NA	few	TRBV18	TRBJ2-7	CASSPRSGDTYEQYF	TGTGCCAGCTCACCTCGGTCAGGAGATACCTACGAGCAGTACTTC
NA	many	TRBV29-1	TRBJ1-2	CSVEGFEDYGYTF	TGCAGCGTTGAGGGGTTCGAGGATTACGGCTACACCTTC
TRBD2	NA	TRBV6-1	TRBJ2-7	CAGKPTSSGAYEQYF	TGTGCCGGCAAACCAACCTCGAGCGGGGCCTACGAGCAGTACTTC
TRBD2	many	TRBV10-1	TRBJ2-3	CASSDPPGLAGRTDTQYF	TGCGCCAGCAGTGATCCACCGGGACTAGCGGGGCGCACAGATACGCAGTATTTT
NA	few	TRBV24-1	TRBJ2-7	CATSVPGSYEQYF	TGTGCCACCAGTGTCCCAGGGTCCTACGAGCAGTACTTC
NA	many	TRBV12-3/TRBV12-4	TRBJ2-1	CASSSQDSNEQFF	TGTGCCAGCAGTTCCCAGGACAGTAATGAGCAGTTCTTC
TRBD2	many	TRBV10-3	TRBJ2-1	CAISGGLADNEQFF	TGTGCCATCAGTGGGGGACTAGCGGACAATGAGCAGTTCTTC
TRBD2	many	TRBV6-1	TRBJ2-1	CASSETLAGGIDEQFF	TGTGCCAGCAGTGAAACCCTAGCGGGAGGGATCGATGAGCAGTTCTTC
TRBD1	few	TRBV7-6	TRBJ2-7	CASSLARGLQIGEQYF	TGTGCCAGCAGCTTAGCCAGGGGGCTGCAGATCGGCGAGCAGTACTTC
NA	many	TRBV27	TRBJ2-7	CASSSTSTSTEQYF	TGTGCCAGCAGTTCGACCTCTACTAGTACCGAGCAGTACTTC
TRBD1	many	TRBV12-5	TRBJ2-1	CASGLPGTGEGEQFF	TGTGCTAGTGGGCTACCCGGGACAGGGGAGGGTGAGCAGTTCTTC
TRBD2	once	TRBV7-9	TRBJ2-7	CASHPSGSGYEQYF	TGTGCCAGTCACCCCAGCGGGAGTGGCTACGAGCAGTACTTC
NA	few	TRBV6-2/TRBV6-3	TRBJ2-1	CASSYRSVGSGTFF	NA
NA	few	TRBV20-1	TRBJ2-1	CSARDQVVNEQFF	TGCAGTGCTAGAGATCAAGTGGTGAATGAGCAGTTCTTC
TRBD2	NA	TRBV27	TRBJ2-1	CASSQGAGTSYSSEQFF	TGTGCCAGCAGCCAAGGCGCCGGGACTAGTTATAGTAGTGAGCAGTTCTTC